The 13 T cell receptor beta chains below were found in one sample sequenced in a study of regulatory T cells in long-lasting Graves disease. The time point here: newly diagnosed GD, antithyroid drugs for less than 3 months. Extracted RNA from PBMCs served as the source of the TCR library. CDR3-region Arm-PCR and iRepertoire HTBI primers produced the TCR beta libraries. TCRdb redid the calling of the multiplex PCR reads with MiXCR, one entry per CDR3 protein. The sample shows 550,000 to 650,000 distinct CDR3 sequences, 15% to 20% of them seen only once. These data were also filed under a second study, of T cells in Graves' hyperthyroidism and ophthalmopathy.

Sequencing used peripheral blood mononuclear cells (PBMCs), obtained at new diagnosis, from a patient treated with antithyroid drugs. The receptors here all came from a man aged 18-30 years with Graves disease.

This clonotype appeared a few times. The chain joins TRBV19 to TRBJ2-3, with TRBD2 matching 8 bases. The CDR3 covers 12 residues. In germline, CDR1 is LNHDA, CDR2 SQIVND (reference sequence). V gave up 10 bases and J gave up 7 bases; unmatched junction bases: 7. The CDR3 sequence is CATREGGYTQYF. CDR3 bases: TGTGCCACCCGGGAGGGGGGCTATACGCAGTATTTT.

This clonotype was seen just once. The chain uses TRBV25-1 and TRBJ2-1, with 8 nucleotides matching TRBD1. Germline CDR1 reads MGHDK; CDR2 reads SYGVNS. V shed 8 bases, J shed 7 bases, and the junction held 10 bases outside the gene matches. The CDR3 loop spans 14 amino acids. CDR3 DNA sequence: TGTGCCAGCGTCGAGACAGGGGCTTTTAATGAGCAGTTCTTC. Protein sequence: CASVETGAFNEQFF.

This clonotype was seen once. The chain recombines TRBV25-1 with TRBJ2-3; the D gene is possibly TRBD2 (6 bases). From germline, CDR1 is MGHDK and CDR2 SYGVNS. The CDR3 is 14 amino acids. Trimming removed 2 bases from V and 5 bases from J, with 11 bases in between. The CDR3 sequence is CASSETGDIDTQYF. The CDR3 DNA follows: TGTGCCAGCAGTGAAACGGGAGACATAGATACGCAGTATTTT.

This clonotype was recorded a few times. The chain carries TRBV6-1 and TRBJ1-2; weak D call: TRBD1 (5 bases). The CDR3 sequence is 15 residues long. V lost 0 bases to trimming and J lost 3 bases, with 11 bases between them. The germline gives CDR1 MNHNS, CDR2 SASEGT. CDR3 region: CASSEAGAHYYGYTF. CDR3 bases: TGTGCCAGCAGTGAAGCAGGGGCCCACTACTATGGCTACACCTTC.

The chain has TRBV6-1 and TRBJ1-3; 7 bases are a match to TRBD1. Germline V gene lookup returns CDR1 MNHNS and CDR2 SASEGT. There are 14 residues in the CDR3. V dropped 8 bases and J dropped 0; count of bases not matched to a gene: 4. CDR3 sequence reads: CASPRDSSGNTIYF. Written as DNA, the CDR3 is TGTGCCAGCCCCCGGGACAGCTCTGGAAACACCATATATTTT.

This clonotype was counted many times. This rearrangement joins TRBV28 to TRBJ1-2; weak D call: TRBD1 (6 bases). This CDR3 spans 15 amino acids. Germline CDR1 and CDR2: MDHEN and SYDVKM. Trimming cost V 5 bases and J 4 bases, with 17 bases left between them. CDR3 bases: TGTGCCAGCAGTCGACCCGGACAGCTCCTCTATGGCTACACCTTC. It is translated as CASSRPGQLLYGYTF.

This clonotype was seen a handful of times. The V and J genes are TRBV6-5 and TRBJ2-2, with D possibly matching TRBD1 (6 bases). Trimming left V 0 bases short and J 1 base short, with 15 bases between. CDR3 size: 18 residues. Germline assignment: CDR1 MNHEY and CDR2 SVGAGI. The DNA for the CDR3 is TGTGCCAGCAGTTACTCGTACTCCGGGACATTGAACACCGGGGAGCTGTTTTTT. Translating it yields CASSYSYSGTLNTGELFF.

This clonotype was counted many times. The rearrangement uses TRBV12-3 or TRBV12-4 and TRBJ1-1, with TRBD1 as a possible D gene (6 bases). The CDR3 has 16 amino acids. With 9 bases removed from V and 8 bases from J, the gap between germline ends came to 28 bases. As DNA, the CDR3 is TGTGCCAGTAACCTACAGGGCTCCCATATATCGGAGGAAGCTTTCTTT. As protein: CASNLQGSHISEEAFF.

This clonotype showed up just once. V and J are TRBV6-2 or TRBV6-3 and TRBJ2-7; unclear D gene. The CDR3 length is 13 residues. The ends were cut back, 5 bases at V and 4 bases at J, with 12 bases in the middle. Germline lookup yields CDR1 MNHEY and CDR2 SVGEGT. The CDR3 sequence is CASSPAKFYEQYF. The DNA of the CDR3 is TGTGCCAGCAGTCCGGCTAAATTTTACGAGCAGTACTTC.

In this sample, this clonotype turned up many times. The rearrangement joins TRBV25-1 to TRBJ2-7; 7 bases agree with TRBD1. Trimming took 2 bases from V and 3 from J; bases not matched to a gene: 4. The germline V gene has CDR1 MGHDK and CDR2 SYGVNS. This CDR3 comprises 14 residues. CDR3 residues: CASSERGGGYEQYF. CDR3 DNA: TGTGCCAGCAGTGAAAGAGGGGGCGGCTACGAGCAGTACTTC.

This clonotype was recorded at least ten times. The chain is built from TRBV11-2 and TRBJ2-1, with D perhaps TRBD1 (9 bases). The V end lost 3 bases, the J end lost 4 bases, and 13 bases lay between the germline ends. This CDR3 is built from 15 residues. The germline V gene has CDR1 SGHAT and CDR2 FQNNGV. CDR3: CASSFSGTGYNEQFF. The CDR3 nucleotides read TGTGCCAGCAGCTTTAGCGGGACAGGGTACAATGAGCAGTTCTTC.

The V and J genes are TRBV6-2 or TRBV6-3 and TRBJ2-1; TRBD2 aligns across 16 bases. Germline-derived CDR1 and CDR2 are MNHEY and SVGEGT. V was pared by 5 bases and J by 6 bases, with 7 bases of the junction left unmatched. The CDR3 is made up of 17 amino acids. In nucleotides, the CDR3 is TGTGCCAGCAGTGTCGGGACTAGCGGGAGGGTCGGCAATGAGCAGTTCTTC. The encoded protein is CASSVGTSGRVGNEQFF.

In this sample, this clonotype turned up many times. The V gene is TRBV7-2, the J gene TRBJ1-2, with TRBD1 matching over 7 bases. This CDR3 comprises 15 residues. The V gene end was trimmed by 0 bases and the J gene end by 0 bases; junction bases not matched to a gene: 1. Germline V gene sequence: CDR1 SGHTA, CDR2 FQGNSA. CDR3 region: CASSLAGQANYGYTF. The DNA of the CDR3 is TGTGCCAGCAGCTTAGCAGGACAGGCTAACTATGGCTACACCTTC.